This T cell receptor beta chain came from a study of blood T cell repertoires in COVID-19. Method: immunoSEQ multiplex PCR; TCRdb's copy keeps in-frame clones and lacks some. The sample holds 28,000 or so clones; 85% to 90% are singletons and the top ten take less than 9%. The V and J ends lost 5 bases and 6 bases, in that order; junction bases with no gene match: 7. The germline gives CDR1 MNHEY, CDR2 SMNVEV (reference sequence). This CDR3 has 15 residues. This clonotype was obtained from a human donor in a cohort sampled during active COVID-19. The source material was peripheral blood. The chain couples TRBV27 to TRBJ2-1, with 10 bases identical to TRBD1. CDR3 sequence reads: CASSPGTGVPNEQFF. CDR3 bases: TGTGCCAGCAGTCCCGGGACAGGGGTCCCCAATGAGCAGTTCTTC.